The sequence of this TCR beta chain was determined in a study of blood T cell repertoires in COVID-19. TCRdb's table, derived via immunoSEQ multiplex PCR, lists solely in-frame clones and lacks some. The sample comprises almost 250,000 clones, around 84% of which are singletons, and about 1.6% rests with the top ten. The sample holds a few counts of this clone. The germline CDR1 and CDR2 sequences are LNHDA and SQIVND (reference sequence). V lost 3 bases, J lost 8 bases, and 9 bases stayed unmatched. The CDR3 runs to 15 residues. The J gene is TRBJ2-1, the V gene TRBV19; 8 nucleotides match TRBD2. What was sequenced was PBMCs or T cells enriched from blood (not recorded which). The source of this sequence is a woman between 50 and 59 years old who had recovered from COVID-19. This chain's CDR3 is CASSIRRTSSDEQFF. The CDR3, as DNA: TGTGCCAGTAGTATCCGCAGGACTAGCAGCGATGAGCAGTTCTTC.